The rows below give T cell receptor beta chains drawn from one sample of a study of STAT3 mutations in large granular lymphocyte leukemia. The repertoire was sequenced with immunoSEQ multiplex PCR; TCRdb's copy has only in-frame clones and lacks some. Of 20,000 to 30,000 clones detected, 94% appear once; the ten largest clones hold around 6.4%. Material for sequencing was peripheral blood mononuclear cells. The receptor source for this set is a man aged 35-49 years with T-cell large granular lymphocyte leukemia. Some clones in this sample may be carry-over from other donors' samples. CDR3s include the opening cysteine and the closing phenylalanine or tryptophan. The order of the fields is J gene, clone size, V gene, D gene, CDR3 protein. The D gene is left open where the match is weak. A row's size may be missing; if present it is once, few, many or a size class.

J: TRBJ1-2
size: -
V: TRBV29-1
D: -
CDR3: CSVDLWSGGYTF

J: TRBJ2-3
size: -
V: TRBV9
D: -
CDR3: CASSVARVSADTQYF

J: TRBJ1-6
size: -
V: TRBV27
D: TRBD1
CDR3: CASSPGQTYNSPLHF

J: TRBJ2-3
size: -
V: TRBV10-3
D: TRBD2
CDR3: CAITVSGGTDTQYF

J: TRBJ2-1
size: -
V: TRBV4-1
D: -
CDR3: CASSQAYPTQRNLNNEQFF

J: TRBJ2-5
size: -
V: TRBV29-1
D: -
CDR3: CSVMGAQVGTQYF

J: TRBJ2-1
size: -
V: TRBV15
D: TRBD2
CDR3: CATSGQLASSYNEQFF

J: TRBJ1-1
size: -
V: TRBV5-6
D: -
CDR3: CASRGSFRDPPRTNTEAFF

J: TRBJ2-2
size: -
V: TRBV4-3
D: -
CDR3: CASAPATGELFF

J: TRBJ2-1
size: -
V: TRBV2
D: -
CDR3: CASSGALYNEQFF

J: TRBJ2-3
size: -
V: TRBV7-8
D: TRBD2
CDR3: CASSLSASGGDTQYF

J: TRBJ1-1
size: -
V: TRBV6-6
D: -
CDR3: CASSPVNTEAFF

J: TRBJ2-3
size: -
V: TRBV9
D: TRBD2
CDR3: CASSLPAGGNTDTQYF

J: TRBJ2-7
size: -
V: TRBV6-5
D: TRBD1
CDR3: CASSSTDRVSYEQYF

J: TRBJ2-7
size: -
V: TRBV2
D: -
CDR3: CASRVDSLGFRF

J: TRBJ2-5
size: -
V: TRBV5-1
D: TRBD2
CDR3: CASSSTGGRQETQYF

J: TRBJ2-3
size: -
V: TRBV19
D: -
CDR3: CASSIGWGRTDTQYF

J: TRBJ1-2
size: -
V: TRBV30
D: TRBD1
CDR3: CAWNPGQGSVDTF

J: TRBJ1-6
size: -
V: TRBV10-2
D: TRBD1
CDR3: CASSESNRGDSPLHF

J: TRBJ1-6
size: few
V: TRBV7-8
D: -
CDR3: CASSLDYNSPLHF

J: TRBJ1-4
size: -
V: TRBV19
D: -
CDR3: CASTMRRGTGEKLFF

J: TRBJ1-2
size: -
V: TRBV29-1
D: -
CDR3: CSALSQSGYTF

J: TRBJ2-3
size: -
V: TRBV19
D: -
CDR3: CASSTGTHGTDTQYF

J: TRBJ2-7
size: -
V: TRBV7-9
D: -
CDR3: CASSLSLYEQYF

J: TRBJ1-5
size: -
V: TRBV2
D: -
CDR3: CASMGGFDQPQHF

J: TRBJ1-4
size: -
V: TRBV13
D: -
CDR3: CASSLRTASTNEKLFF

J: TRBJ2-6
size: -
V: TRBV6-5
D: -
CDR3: CASSFFGNTGANVLTF

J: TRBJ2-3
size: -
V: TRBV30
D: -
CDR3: CAWSVPRGTDTQYF

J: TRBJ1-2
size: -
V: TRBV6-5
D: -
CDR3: CASSTLYRADGYTF

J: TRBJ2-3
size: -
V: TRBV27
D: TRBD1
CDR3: CASSIGQATDTQYF

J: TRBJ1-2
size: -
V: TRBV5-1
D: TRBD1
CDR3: CASSLGGGQAYGYTF

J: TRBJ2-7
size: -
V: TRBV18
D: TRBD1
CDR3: CASSPRTGDIGYF

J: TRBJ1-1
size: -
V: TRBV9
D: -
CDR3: CASSVDSGKTEAFF

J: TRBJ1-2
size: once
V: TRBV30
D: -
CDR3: CAWRTPHRDDGYTF

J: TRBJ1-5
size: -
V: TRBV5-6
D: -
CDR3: CASSLSGDQPQHF

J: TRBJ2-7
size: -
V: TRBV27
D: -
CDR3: CASSLSGNEQYF

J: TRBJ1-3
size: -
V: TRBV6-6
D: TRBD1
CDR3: CASSIPGQGTGNTIYF

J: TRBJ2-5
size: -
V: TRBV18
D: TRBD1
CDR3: CASSRDRAETQYF